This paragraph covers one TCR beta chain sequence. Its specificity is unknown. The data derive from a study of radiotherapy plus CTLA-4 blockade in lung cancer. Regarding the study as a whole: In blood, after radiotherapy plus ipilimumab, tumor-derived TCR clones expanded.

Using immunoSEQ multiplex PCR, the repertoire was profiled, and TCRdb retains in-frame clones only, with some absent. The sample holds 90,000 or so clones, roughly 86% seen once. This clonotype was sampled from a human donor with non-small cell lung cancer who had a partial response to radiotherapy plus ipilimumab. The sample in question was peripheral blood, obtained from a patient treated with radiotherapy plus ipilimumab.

CDR3 sequence: CASSNQWREKLFF. The CDR3 nucleotides are TGTGCCAGCAGTAATCAGTGGAGAGAAAAACTGTTTTTT. This chain uses TRBV6-5 with TRBJ1-4; D gene ambiguous. The V gene lost 5 bases and the J gene lost 8 bases, with 12 bases spanning the gap. Germline CDR1 and CDR2: MNHEY and SVGAGI. The CDR3 has 13 residues.